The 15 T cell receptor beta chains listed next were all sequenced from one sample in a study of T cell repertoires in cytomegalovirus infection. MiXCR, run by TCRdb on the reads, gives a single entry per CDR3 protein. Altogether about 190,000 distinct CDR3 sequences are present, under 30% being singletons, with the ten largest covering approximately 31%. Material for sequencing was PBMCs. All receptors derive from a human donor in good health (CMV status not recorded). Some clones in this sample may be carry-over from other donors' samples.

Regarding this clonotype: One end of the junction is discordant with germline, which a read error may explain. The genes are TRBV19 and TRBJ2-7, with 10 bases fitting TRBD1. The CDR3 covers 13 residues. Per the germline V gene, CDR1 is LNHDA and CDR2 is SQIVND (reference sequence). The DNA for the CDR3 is TGTACCAGTAGTCGACAGGGGGCGGACGAGCAGTACTTC. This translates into CTSSRQGADEQYF. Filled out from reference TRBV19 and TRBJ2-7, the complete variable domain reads DGGITQSPKYLFRKEGQNVTLSCEQNLNHDAMYWYRQDPGQGLRLIYYSQIVNDFQKGDIAEGYSVSREKKESFPLTVTSAQKNPTAFYLCTSSRQGADEQYFGPGTRLTVT.

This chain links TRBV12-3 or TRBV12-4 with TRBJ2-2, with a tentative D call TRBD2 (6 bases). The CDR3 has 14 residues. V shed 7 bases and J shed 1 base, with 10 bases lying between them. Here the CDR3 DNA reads TGTGCCAGCATCGGGACTGGGAACACCGGGGAGCTGTTTTTT. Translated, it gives CASIGTGNTGELFF.

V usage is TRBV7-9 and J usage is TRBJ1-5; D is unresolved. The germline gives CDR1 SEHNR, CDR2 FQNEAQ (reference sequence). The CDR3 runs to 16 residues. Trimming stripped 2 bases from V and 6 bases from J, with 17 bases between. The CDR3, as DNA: TGTGCCAGCAGCTTAATGACACCCTCAGAGGGTCAGCCCCAGCATTTT. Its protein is CASSLMTPSEGQPQHF.

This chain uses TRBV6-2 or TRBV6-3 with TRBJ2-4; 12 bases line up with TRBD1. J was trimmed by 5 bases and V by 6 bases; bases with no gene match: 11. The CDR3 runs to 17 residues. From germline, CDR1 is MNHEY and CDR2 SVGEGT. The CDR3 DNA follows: TGTGCCAGCAGCCCTACCCGGGACAGGGGGCCCCAAAACATTCAGTACTTC. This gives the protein CASSPTRDRGPQNIQYF.

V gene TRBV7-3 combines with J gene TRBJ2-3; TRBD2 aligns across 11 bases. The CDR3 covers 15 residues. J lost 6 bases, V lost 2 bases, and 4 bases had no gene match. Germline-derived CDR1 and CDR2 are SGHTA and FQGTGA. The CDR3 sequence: CASSLASGGLDTQYF. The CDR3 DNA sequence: TGTGCCAGCAGCTTAGCTAGCGGGGGGTTGGATACGCAGTATTTT.

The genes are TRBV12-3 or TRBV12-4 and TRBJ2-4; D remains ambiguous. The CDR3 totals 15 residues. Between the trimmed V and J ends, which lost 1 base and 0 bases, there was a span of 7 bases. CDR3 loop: CASSLGSLAKNIQYF. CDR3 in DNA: TGTGCCAGCAGTTTAGGATCTCTAGCCAAAAACATTCAGTACTTC.

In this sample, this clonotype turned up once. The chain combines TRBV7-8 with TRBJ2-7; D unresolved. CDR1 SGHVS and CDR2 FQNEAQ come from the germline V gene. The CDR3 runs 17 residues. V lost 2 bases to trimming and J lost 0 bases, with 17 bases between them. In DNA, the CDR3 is TGTGCCAGCAGCTTATCAAGTACGGTACAGCTCTCCTACGAGCAGTACTTC. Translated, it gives CASSLSSTVQLSYEQYF.

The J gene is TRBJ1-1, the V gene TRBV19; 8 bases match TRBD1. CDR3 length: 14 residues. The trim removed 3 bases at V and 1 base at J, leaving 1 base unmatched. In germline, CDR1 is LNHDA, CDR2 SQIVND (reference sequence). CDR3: CASSIDRGNTEAFF. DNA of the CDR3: TGTGCCAGTAGTATCGACAGGGGGAACACTGAAGCTTTCTTT.

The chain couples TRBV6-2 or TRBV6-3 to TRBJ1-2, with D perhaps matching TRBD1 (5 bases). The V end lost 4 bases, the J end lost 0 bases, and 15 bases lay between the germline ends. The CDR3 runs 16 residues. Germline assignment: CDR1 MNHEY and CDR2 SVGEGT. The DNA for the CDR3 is TGTGCCAGCAGTTCCGTCGGCGACAGATCTAACTATGGCTACACCTTC. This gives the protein CASSSVGDRSNYGYTF.

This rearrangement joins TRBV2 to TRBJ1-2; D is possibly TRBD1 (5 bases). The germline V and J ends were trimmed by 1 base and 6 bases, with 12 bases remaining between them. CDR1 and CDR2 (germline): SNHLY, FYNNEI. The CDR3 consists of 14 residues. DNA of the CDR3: TGTGCCAGCAGTGAAGAATCAGGGTCAGATGGCTACACCTTC. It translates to CASSEESGSDGYTF.

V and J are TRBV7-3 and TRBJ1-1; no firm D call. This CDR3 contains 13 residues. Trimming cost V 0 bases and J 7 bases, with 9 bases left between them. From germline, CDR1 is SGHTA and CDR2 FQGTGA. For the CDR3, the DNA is TGTGCCAGCAGCTTAACTATCAGCGGTGAAGCTTTCTTT. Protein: CASSLTISGEAFF.

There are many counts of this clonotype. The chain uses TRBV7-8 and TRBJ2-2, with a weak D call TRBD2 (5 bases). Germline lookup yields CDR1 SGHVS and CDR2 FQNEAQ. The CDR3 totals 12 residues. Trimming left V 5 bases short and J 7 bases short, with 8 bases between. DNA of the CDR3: TGTGCCAGCAGCCGGGATCACGGGGAGCTGTTTTTT. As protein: CASSRDHGELFF. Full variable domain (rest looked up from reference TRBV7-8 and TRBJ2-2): GAGVSQSPRYKVAKRGQDVALRCDPISGHVSLFWYQQALGQGPEFLTYFQNEAQLDKSGLPSDRFFAERPEGSVSTLKIQRTQQEDSAVYLCASSRDHGELFFGEGSRLTVL.

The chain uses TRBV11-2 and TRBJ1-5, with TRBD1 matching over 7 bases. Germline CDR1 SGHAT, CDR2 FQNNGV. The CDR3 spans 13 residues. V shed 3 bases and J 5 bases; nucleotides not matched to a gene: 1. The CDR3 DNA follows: TGTGCCAGCAGCTTCGACAGGGATCAGCCCCAGCATTTT. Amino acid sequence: CASSFDRDQPQHF.

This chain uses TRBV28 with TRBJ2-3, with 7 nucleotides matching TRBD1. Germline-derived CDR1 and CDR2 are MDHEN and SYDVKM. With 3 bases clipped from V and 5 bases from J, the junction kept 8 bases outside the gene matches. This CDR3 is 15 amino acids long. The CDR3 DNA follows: TGTGCCAGCAGTTTTAGGGCAGGGGGAAAAGATACGCAGTATTTT. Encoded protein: CASSFRAGGKDTQYF.

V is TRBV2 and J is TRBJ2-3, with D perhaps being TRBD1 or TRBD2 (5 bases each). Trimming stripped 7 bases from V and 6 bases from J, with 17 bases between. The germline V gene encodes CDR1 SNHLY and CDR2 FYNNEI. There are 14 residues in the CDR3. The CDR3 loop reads CASIIWGSLDTQYF. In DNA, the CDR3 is TGTGCCAGCATTATTTGGGGGTCCCTGGATACGCAGTATTTT.